These 6 T cell receptor beta chains were sequenced from one sample in a study of regulatory T cells in long-lasting Graves disease. Time point reported: newly diagnosed GD, antithyroid drugs for less than 3 months. PBMCs provided the RNA from which the TCR library was made. In building TCR beta libraries, iRepertoire HTBI primers were used together with Arm-PCR of CDR3 regions. MiXCR, applied by TCRdb to the multiplex PCR reads, yields one record per CDR3 protein. The sample consists of 680,000 or so distinct CDR3 sequences, less than 20% of them appearing once. These records were also assigned to another study, of T cells in Graves' hyperthyroidism and ophthalmopathy.

Material: peripheral blood mononuclear cells (PBMCs), obtained at new diagnosis, from a patient treated with antithyroid drugs. All receptors derive from a woman aged 25 to 39 with Graves disease.

The chain carries TRBV2 and TRBJ2-7; D possibly matches TRBD1 or TRBD2 (5 bases each). There are 15 residues in the CDR3. Per germline, CDR1 SNHLY and CDR2 FYNNEI. V lost 6 bases to trimming and J lost 1 base, with 16 bases between them. CDR3 in DNA: TGTGCCAGCAGCATATACCGGGACGGATCCTACGAGCAGTACTTC. Amino acids: CASSIYRDGSYEQYF. The full variable domain, in which reference TRBV2 and TRBJ2-7 provide the parts outside the CDR3, is EPEVTQTPSHQVTQMGQEVILRCVPISNHLYFYWYRQILGQKVEFLVSFYNNEISEKSEIFDDQFSVERPDGSNFTLKIRSTKLEDSAMYFCASSIYRDGSYEQYFGPGTRLTVT.

The V and J genes are TRBV20-1 and TRBJ2-3, with TRBD2 identical over 11 bases. Looked up from germline, CDR1 is DFQATT and CDR2 is SNEGSKA (reference sequence). The CDR3 is made up of 17 amino acids. J lost 0 bases, V lost 6 bases, and 11 bases had no gene match. The CDR3 sequence: CSAQTGLAVHSTDTQYF. In DNA form, the CDR3 reads TGCAGTGCCCAGACGGGACTAGCGGTCCATAGCACAGATACGCAGTATTTT.

This clonotype was found many times. The rearrangement joins TRBV2 to TRBJ2-7; D possibly corresponds to TRBD1 (6 bases). CDR1 and CDR2 (germline): SNHLY, FYNNEI. V lost 7 bases and J lost 6, with 16 bases in between. The CDR3 length is 13 residues. CDR3 region: CASKGQGNGEQYF. CDR3 nucleotide sequence: TGTGCCAGCAAAGGCCAGGGGAATGGCGAGCAGTACTTC.

This clonotype was seen many times. V and J are TRBV7-9 and TRBJ2-3; 9 nucleotides agree with TRBD2. The germline V gene encodes CDR1 SEHNR and CDR2 FQNEAQ (reference sequence). CDR3 size: 14 residues. V shed 7 bases, J shed 6 bases, and the junction held 8 bases outside the gene matches. In DNA form, the CDR3 reads TGTGCCAGCACCAGTAGCGGGAGCGGGGATACGCAGTATTTT. This translates into CASTSSGSGDTQYF.

This clonotype was detected many times. V is TRBV28 and J is TRBJ2-5; no firm D call. The CDR3 is 14 amino acids. Germline V CDR1 and CDR2: MDHEN, SYDVKM. Trimming cost V 2 bases and J 6 bases, with 13 bases left between them. CDR3: CASSLLLPVKTQYF. As DNA, the CDR3 is TGTGCCAGCAGTTTACTACTACCGGTTAAGACCCAGTACTTC.

The genes are TRBV6-1 and TRBJ1-1; D is possibly TRBD1 (6 bases). The germline V and J ends were trimmed by 6 bases and 0 bases, with 17 bases remaining between them. The germline CDR1 and CDR2 sequences are MNHNS and SASEGT. This CDR3 contains 16 residues. The CDR3 bases are TGTGCCAGCAGCACCACTCTGGGGGGCGTGAACACTGAAGCTTTCTTT. Protein sequence: CASSTTLGGVNTEAFF.